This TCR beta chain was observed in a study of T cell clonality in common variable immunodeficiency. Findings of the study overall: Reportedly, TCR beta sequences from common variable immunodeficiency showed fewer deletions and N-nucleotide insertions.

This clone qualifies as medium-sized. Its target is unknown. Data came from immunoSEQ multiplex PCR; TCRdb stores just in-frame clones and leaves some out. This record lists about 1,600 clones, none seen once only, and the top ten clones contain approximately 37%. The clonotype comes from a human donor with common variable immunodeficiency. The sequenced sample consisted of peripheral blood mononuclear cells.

This CDR3 reads CASSSGLAGTDTQYF. The part of the CDR3 DNA that was read is TGTGCCAGCAGCTCGGGACTAGCGGGCACAGATACG. The genes are TRBV5-4 and TRBJ2-3; 11 bases are a match to TRBD2. The read terminates 3 residues before the CDR3 end, so the remaining end is supplied by the germline J gene. V shed 3 bases, J shed 1 base, and the junction held 1 base outside the gene matches. The CDR3 is 15 residues long. The germline gives CDR1 SGHNT, CDR2 YYREEE (reference sequence). The full variable domain, its missing parts supplied by reference TRBV5-4 and TRBJ2-3, is ETGVTQSPTHLIKTRGQQVTLRCSSQSGHNTVSWYQQALGQGPQFIFQYYREEENGRGNFPPRFSGLQFPNYSSELNVNALELDDSALYLCASSSGLAGTDTQYFGPGTRLTVL.